This entry lists 30 T cell receptor beta chains sequenced from one sample in a study of cytomegalovirus exposure and HLA in healthy donors. Vbeta (60) and Jbeta (13) primers were used in the PCR. Method: immunoSEQ multiplex PCR; TCRdb's copy keeps in-frame clones and lacks some. Of around 190,000 clones in the sample, over 70% are singletons; the top ten hold around 3.3%. The sequencing sample was made of PBMCs. The receptors were gathered from a woman aged 25 to 39 in good health and CMV-seropositive.

This chain connects TRBV11-1 to TRBJ2-5, with unresolved D. Deletions cut 6 bases from V and 2 bases from J, with 10 bases between. The CDR3 length is 13 residues. CDR1 and CDR2 (germline): SGHAT, FQDESV (reference sequence). The CDR3 spells CASRWSLQETQYF. The CDR3 coding sequence is TGTGCCAGCAGATGGAGTTTGCAAGAGACCCAGTACTTC. Looking up the rest from reference TRBV11-1 and TRBJ2-5 gives the full variable domain: EAEVAQSPRYKITEKSQAVAFWCDPISGHATLYWYRQILGQGPELLVQFQDESVVDDSQLPKDRFSAERLKGVDSTLKIQPAELGDSAMYLCASRWSLQETQYFGPGTRLLVL.

The V call is TRBV27, the J call TRBJ2-7, with D perhaps matching TRBD2 (5 bases). The V end lost 0 bases, the J end lost 2 bases, and 5 bases lay between the germline ends. The germline V gene encodes CDR1 MNHEY and CDR2 SMNVEV (reference sequence). The CDR3 totals 13 residues. The CDR3 nucleotides are TGTGCCAGCAGTTTATCGGGAGCCTACGAGCAGTACTTC. Translation gives CASSLSGAYEQYF.

The V and J genes are TRBV11-2 and TRBJ1-6; 7 nucleotides match TRBD1. The J segment lost 6 bases and the V segment lost 5 bases, leaving 16 bases of the junction unmatched. The CDR3 runs 18 residues. The germline gives CDR1 SGHAT, CDR2 FQNNGV. CDR3 sequence reads: CASSPPHVVGQINSPLHF. CDR3 nucleotides: TGTGCCAGCAGCCCTCCTCATGTCGTGGGACAGATTAATTCACCCCTCCACTTT.

This sequence joins TRBV10-2 and TRBJ2-7; D perhaps matches TRBD1 (5 bases). CDR3 length: 14 amino acids. Germline lookup yields CDR1 WSHSY and CDR2 SAAADI. V was trimmed by 2 bases and J by 2 bases, leaving 10 bases between them. The CDR3 DNA is TGCGCCAGCAGTGAGGGGGCCTTACCCTACGAGCAGTACTTC. This gives the protein CASSEGALPYEQYF.

This clone was recorded a few times. The CDR3 reads CASSTDDTGGTEAFF. The CDR3 DNA sequence: TGTGCCAGCAGCACGGACGACACAGGGGGCACTGAAGCTTTCTTT. The rearrangement uses TRBV21-1 and TRBJ1-1; TRBD1, as called in the table, went unchecked against the DNA. TRBV21-1 is labeled a pseudogene. The CDR3 runs to 15 residues.

This clone has more than one count but fewer than ten. The gene calls are TRBV5-4 and TRBJ2-3, with a tentative D call TRBD2 (6 bases). Germline V lookup: CDR1 SGHNT, CDR2 YYREEE (reference sequence). V was cut by 2 bases and J by 3 bases, with 19 bases left in between. The CDR3 extends over 17 amino acids. CDR3 bases: TGTGCCAGCAGCTTCCCCACGCCGGGAGTCGGTACAGATACGCAGTATTTT. This sequence encodes CASSFPTPGVGTDTQYF.

Only one count was recorded for this clone. CDR3 region: CASSPAPSREQYF. CDR3 DNA: TGTGCCAGCTCCCCTGCTCCTTCCAGGGAGCAGTACTTC. The genes are TRBV5-4 and TRBJ2-7; D gene unclear. The CDR3 is made up of 13 amino acids. V was pared by 7 bases and J by 7 bases, with 18 bases between. Germline CDR1 and CDR2: SGHNT and YYREEE (reference sequence).

V gene TRBV19 combines with J gene TRBJ2-2; a possible D gene is TRBD2 (7 bases). V was shortened by 7 bases and J by 1 base, with 13 bases between the two germline ends. Germline V gene lookup returns CDR1 LNHDA and CDR2 SQIVND (reference sequence). The CDR3 extends over 15 amino acids. The CDR3 loop reads CASKGGDLNTGELFF. In DNA form, the CDR3 reads TGTGCCAGTAAGGGGGGGGATCTGAACACCGGGGAGCTGTTTTTT.

The rearrangement uses TRBV7-8 and TRBJ1-1; tentative D call: TRBD1 (6 bases). CDR1 and CDR2 (germline): SGHVS, FQNEAQ. The germline V and J ends were trimmed by 1 base and 5 bases, with 20 bases remaining between them. The CDR3 consists of 17 residues. The CDR3 loop reads CASSLGFVAGARTEAFF. The CDR3 nucleotides read TGTGCCAGCAGCTTAGGTTTTGTGGCAGGGGCGCGGACTGAAGCTTTCTTT.

V and J are TRBV5-4 and TRBJ2-7; perhaps TRBD1 as D (6 bases). Germline assignment: CDR1 SGHNT and CDR2 YYREEE (reference sequence). Trimming removed 4 bases from V and 2 bases from J, with 13 bases in between. This CDR3 has 14 residues. The CDR3 DNA is TGTGCCAGCAGCACTCCGGACAGCGCCTACGAGCAGTACTTC. It specifies CASSTPDSAYEQYF.

The chain employs TRBV4-2 and TRBJ2-1, with D possibly matching TRBD1 (6 bases). The germline gives CDR1 LGHNA, CDR2 YNFKEQ. The CDR3 is 13 amino acids. V lost 0 bases and J lost 11, with 11 bases in between. The CDR3 DNA reads as TGTGCCAGCAGCCAAGATCGTACAGGGAAGCAGTTCTTC. Its protein product is CASSQDRTGKQFF.

This rearrangement joins TRBV6-5 to TRBJ1-5; no reliable D call. The germline V gene has CDR1 MNHEY and CDR2 SVGAGI. The CDR3 loop spans 12 amino acids. Trimming took 9 bases from V and 8 from J, leaving 14 bases between them. The CDR3 loop is CASRGGAEPQHF. CDR3 DNA: TGTGCCAGTCGAGGCGGCGCCGAGCCCCAGCATTTT.

V gene TRBV6-1 combines with J gene TRBJ2-3; D is unresolved. Germline V gene data show CDR1 as MNHNS and CDR2 as SASEGT. The ends were cut back, 4 bases at V and 2 bases at J, with 7 bases in the middle. The CDR3 length is 13 residues. The DNA of the CDR3 is TGTGCCAGCAGTGCCCCGGTCACAGATACGCAGTATTTT. Translation: CASSAPVTDTQYF.

The CDR3 loop reads CASSLRSDRGPYEQYF. CDR3 bases: TGTGCCAGCAGTTTACGATCGGACAGGGGGCCCTACGAGCAGTACTTC. The genes are TRBV27 and TRBJ2-7; 11 nucleotides align to TRBD1. Germline V gene lookup returns CDR1 MNHEY and CDR2 SMNVEV (reference sequence). The CDR3 extends over 16 amino acids. V was pared by 2 bases and J by 2 bases, with 5 bases of the junction left unmatched.

The J gene is TRBJ1-5, the V gene TRBV6-1; D is unresolved. Per the germline V gene, CDR1 is MNHNS and CDR2 is SASEGT. The V and J ends lost 2 bases and 3 bases respectively, with 5 bases between them. The CDR3 is 13 amino acids. Written as DNA, the CDR3 is TGTGCCAGCAGTGAACGGGTCAATCAGCCCCAGCATTTT. Protein: CASSERVNQPQHF.

The chain recombines TRBV6-4 with TRBJ2-7; the match to TRBD1 covers 7 bases. Per the germline V gene, CDR1 is MRHNA and CDR2 is SNTAGT. The CDR3 is 13 amino acids. V lost 3 bases to trimming and J lost 6 bases; unmatched junction nucleotides: 5. The CDR3 region is CASSDVQGVEQYF. The CDR3 DNA follows: TGTGCCAGCAGTGATGTGCAGGGGGTCGAGCAGTACTTC.

The chain recombines TRBV6-1 with TRBJ2-7; TRBD2 matches at 14 bases. This CDR3 region has 14 residues. Germline V gene sequence: CDR1 MNHNS, CDR2 SASEGT. V gave up 5 bases and J gave up 5 bases; unmatched junction bases: 2. This chain's CDR3 is CASSRLAGGNEQYF. The CDR3 nucleotides are TGTGCCAGCAGTAGACTAGCGGGAGGGAACGAGCAGTACTTC.

This clone was observed a handful of times. The chain carries TRBV2 and TRBJ2-5, with unresolved D. The end of the DNA fits TRBJ2-7 better, so the J call may be wrong. Per the germline V gene, CDR1 is SNHLY and CDR2 is FYNNEI. The CDR3 extends over 13 amino acids. The CDR3 DNA reads TGTGCCAGCAGCCCTGATTACTCCTACGAGCAGTACTTC. Translated: CASSPDYSYEQYF.

The chain recombines TRBV19 with TRBJ2-2, with 8 bases that match TRBD2. Germline CDR1 reads LNHDA; CDR2 reads SQIVND (reference sequence). The CDR3 has 17 residues. V lost 1 base to trimming and J lost 6 bases; unmatched junction nucleotides: 10. CDR3 nucleotide sequence: TGTGCCAGTAGTATAGGGCAAGTCTCGGGAGGGCCCGGGGAGCTGTTTTTT. Amino acids: CASSIGQVSGGPGELFF.

This clone was observed a few times. This chain connects TRBV5-1 to TRBJ2-1; tentative D call: TRBD1 (6 bases). V was trimmed by 0 bases and J by 8 bases, leaving 6 bases between them. The germline gives CDR1 SGHRS, CDR2 YFSETQ. CDR3 length: 12 amino acids. CDR3 nucleotides: TGCGCCAGCAGCTTGGACAGGGATGAGCAGTTCTTC. It is translated as CASSLDRDEQFF.

The J gene is TRBJ2-1, the V gene TRBV11-2; 7 nucleotides line up with TRBD2. Trimming at V came to 1 base and at J to 5 bases, leaving 5 bases not matched to a gene. CDR3 length equals 15 residues. Germline CDR1 is SGHAT and CDR2 is FQNNGV. The CDR3 loop is CASSLGSSGNNEQFF. The CDR3 coding sequence is TGTGCCAGCAGCTTAGGGTCTAGCGGCAACAATGAGCAGTTCTTC. Full variable domain (remainder filled in from reference TRBV11-2 and TRBJ2-1): EAGVAQSPRYKIIEKRQSVAFWCNPISGHATLYWYQQILGQGPKLLIQFQNNGVVDDSQLPKDRFSAERLKGVDSTLKIQPAKLEDSAVYLCASSLGSSGNNEQFFGPGTRLTVL.

This clone was counted a few times. V is TRBV28 and J is TRBJ1-6; no clear D. CDR1 and CDR2 from the germline V gene are MDHEN and SYDVKM. The CDR3 is 14 residues long. V gave up 5 bases and J gave up 5 bases, with 10 bases separating them. The CDR3 sequence: CASSPQGDNSPLHF. DNA for the CDR3: TGTGCCAGCAGTCCTCAAGGAGATAATTCACCCCTCCACTTT.

This clone occurred a few times. The chain carries TRBV7-6 and TRBJ2-1; 14 bases align to TRBD2. The CDR3 has 16 residues. Germline V gene sequence: CDR1 SGHVS, CDR2 FNYEAQ. Trimming removed 5 bases from V and 8 bases from J; junction bases left unmatched: 8. The CDR3 coding sequence is TGTGCCAGCAGCGGAAGTGGGACTAGCGGGAGCTATGAGCAGTTCTTC. It encodes CASSGSGTSGSYEQFF.

This clone turned up a few times. The chain joins TRBV11-2 to TRBJ2-5; TRBD1 agrees at 8 bases. There are 14 residues in the CDR3. V lost 5 bases to trimming and J lost 1 base; unmatched junction nucleotides: 3. The germline V gene encodes CDR1 SGHAT and CDR2 FQNNGV. The CDR3 protein is CASSAQGAQETQYF. CDR3 nucleotide sequence: TGTGCCAGCAGCGCCCAGGGGGCCCAAGAGACCCAGTACTTC.

J is TRBJ2-5 and V is TRBV11-2, with D perhaps matching TRBD1 (5 bases). The V gene's germline CDR1 is SGHAT and CDR2 FQNNGV. The CDR3 is 13 amino acids. The germline V and J ends were trimmed by 3 bases and 5 bases, with 10 bases remaining between them. CDR3 sequence: CASSFGAGETQYF. CDR3 DNA: TGTGCCAGCAGCTTTGGAGCAGGGGAGACCCAGTACTTC. The entire variable domain, with the rest obtained from reference TRBV11-2 and TRBJ2-5, is as follows: EAGVAQSPRYKIIEKRQSVAFWCNPISGHATLYWYQQILGQGPKLLIQFQNNGVVDDSQLPKDRFSAERLKGVDSTLKIQPAKLEDSAVYLCASSFGAGETQYFGPGTRLLVL.

The chain has TRBV7-2 and TRBJ2-7, with TRBD1 matching 10 bases. The length of the CDR3 is 14 residues. With V trimmed by 5 bases and J by 5 bases, 6 bases remained unmatched. CDR1 is SGHTA and CDR2 is FQGNSA in the germline V gene. In DNA, the CDR3 is TGTGCCAGCAGCCTGGGACAGGGGAGAAACGAGCAGTACTTC. The encoded protein is CASSLGQGRNEQYF. Full variable domain (missing parts from reference TRBV7-2 and TRBJ2-7): GAGVSQSPSNKVTEKGKDVELRCDPISGHTALYWYRQSLGQGLEFLIYFQGNSAPDKSGLPSDRFSAERTGGSVSTLTIQRTQQEDSAVYLCASSLGQGRNEQYFGPGTRLTVT.

V usage is TRBV28 and J usage is TRBJ2-5; 7 bases are shared with TRBD1. The last part of the DNA fits TRBJ2-7 better; the J call may be wrong. This CDR3 comprises 13 residues. CDR1 and CDR2 from the germline V gene are MDHEN and SYDVKM. The CDR3 sequence: CASSSTGSHEQYF. CDR3 DNA sequence: TGTGCCAGCAGTTCGACAGGGAGCCACGAGCAGTACTTC.

This clone was observed a single time. The chain joins TRBV10-2 to TRBJ2-7; 10 bases map to TRBD1. V lost 7 bases, J lost 0 bases, and 9 bases stayed unmatched. This CDR3 is 16 amino acids long. CDR1 is WSHSY and CDR2 is SAAADI in the germline V gene. Written as DNA, the CDR3 is TGCGCCAGCACTGCCGGGACAGGGGCGAGCTCCTACGAGCAGTACTTC. Translating it yields CASTAGTGASSYEQYF.

V is TRBV5-5 and J is TRBJ2-5; 7 bases align to TRBD1. This CDR3 is 15 amino acids long. V dropped 4 bases and J dropped 6; count of bases not matched to a gene: 12. Germline V gives CDR1 SGHKS, CDR2 YYEKEE (reference sequence). CDR3 bases: TGTGCCAGCAGCCGGGGACAGTACGGTGGGAAGACCCAGTACTTC. It is translated as CASSRGQYGGKTQYF.

This clone has just one count. The chain employs TRBV5-4 and TRBJ2-7; D unclear. V dropped 4 bases and J dropped 0 bases, with 11 bases sitting between them. The CDR3 has 14 amino acids. CDR1 is SGHNT, CDR2 YYREEE, per germline (reference sequence). The CDR3 DNA reads as TGTGCCAGCAGCGCTCTAGTCAGCTCCTACGAGCAGTACTTC. Translating it yields CASSALVSSYEQYF. Based on the CDR3 plus reference TRBV5-4 and TRBJ2-7, the full variable domain is ETGVTQSPTHLIKTRGQQVTLRCSSQSGHNTVSWYQQALGQGPQFIFQYYREEENGRGNFPPRFSGLQFPNYSSELNVNALELDDSALYLCASSALVSSYEQYFGPGTRLTVT.